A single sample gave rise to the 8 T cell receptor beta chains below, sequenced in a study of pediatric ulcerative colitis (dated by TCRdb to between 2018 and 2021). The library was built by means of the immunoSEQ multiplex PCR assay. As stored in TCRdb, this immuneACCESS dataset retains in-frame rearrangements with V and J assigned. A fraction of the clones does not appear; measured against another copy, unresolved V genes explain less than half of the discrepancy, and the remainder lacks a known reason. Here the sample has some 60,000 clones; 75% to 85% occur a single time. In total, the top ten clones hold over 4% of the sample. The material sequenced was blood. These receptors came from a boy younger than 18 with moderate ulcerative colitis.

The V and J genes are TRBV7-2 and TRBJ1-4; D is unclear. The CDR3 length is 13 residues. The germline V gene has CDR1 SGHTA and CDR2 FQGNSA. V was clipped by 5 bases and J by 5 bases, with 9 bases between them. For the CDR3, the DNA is TGTGCCAGCAGCGGCCAAAGGAATGAAAAACTGTTTTTT. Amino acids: CASSGQRNEKLFF.

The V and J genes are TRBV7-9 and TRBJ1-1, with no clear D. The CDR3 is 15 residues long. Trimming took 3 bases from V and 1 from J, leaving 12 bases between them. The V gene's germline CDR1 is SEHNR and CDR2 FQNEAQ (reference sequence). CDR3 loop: CASSLGSRENTEAFF. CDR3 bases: TGTGCCAGCAGCTTGGGGTCACGGGAGAACACTGAAGCTTTCTTT.

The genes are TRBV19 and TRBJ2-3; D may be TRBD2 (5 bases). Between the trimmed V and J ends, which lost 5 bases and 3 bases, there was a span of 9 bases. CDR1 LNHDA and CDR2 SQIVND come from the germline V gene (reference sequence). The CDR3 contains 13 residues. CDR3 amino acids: CASSARGTDTQYF. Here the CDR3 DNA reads TGTGCCAGTAGTGCCCGCGGGACAGATACGCAGTATTTT.

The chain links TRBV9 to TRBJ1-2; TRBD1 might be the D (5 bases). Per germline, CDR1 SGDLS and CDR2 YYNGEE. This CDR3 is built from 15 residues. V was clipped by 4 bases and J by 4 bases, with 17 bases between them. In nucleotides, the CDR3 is TGTGCCAGCAGCTCGGGGGTTACGTTTGGCTATGGCTACACCTTC. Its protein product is CASSSGVTFGYGYTF.

CDR3 sequence: CASSPTSRRVAGGYTF. The CDR3 nucleotides are TGTGCCAGCTCACCAACATCCCGCAGGGTCGCTGGGGGCTACACCTTC. This chain connects TRBV18 to TRBJ1-2; D is perhaps TRBD1 (5 bases). Germline assignment: CDR1 KGHSH and CDR2 LQKENI. The V end lost 2 bases, the J end lost 8 bases, and 21 bases lay between the germline ends. This CDR3 comprises 16 residues.

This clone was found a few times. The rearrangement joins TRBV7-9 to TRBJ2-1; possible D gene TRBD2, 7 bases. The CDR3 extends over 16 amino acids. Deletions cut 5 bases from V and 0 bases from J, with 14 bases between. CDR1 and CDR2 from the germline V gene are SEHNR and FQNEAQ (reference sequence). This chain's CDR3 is CASSEGGGHSYNEQFF. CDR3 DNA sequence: TGTGCCAGCAGCGAGGGCGGGGGACACTCCTACAATGAGCAGTTCTTC. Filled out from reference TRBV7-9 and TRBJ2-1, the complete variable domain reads DTGVSQNPRHKITKRGQNVTFRCDPISEHNRLYWYRQTLGQGPEFLTYFQNEAQLEKSRLLSDRFSAERPKGSFSTLEIQRTEQGDSAMYLCASSEGGGHSYNEQFFGPGTRLTVL.

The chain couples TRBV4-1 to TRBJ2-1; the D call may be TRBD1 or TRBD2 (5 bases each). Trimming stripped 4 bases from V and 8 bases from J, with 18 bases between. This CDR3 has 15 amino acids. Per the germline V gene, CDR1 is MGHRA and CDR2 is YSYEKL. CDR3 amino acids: CASSLAGRGLDEQFF. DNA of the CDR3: TGCGCCAGCAGCCTAGCAGGGCGAGGACTCGATGAGCAGTTCTTC.

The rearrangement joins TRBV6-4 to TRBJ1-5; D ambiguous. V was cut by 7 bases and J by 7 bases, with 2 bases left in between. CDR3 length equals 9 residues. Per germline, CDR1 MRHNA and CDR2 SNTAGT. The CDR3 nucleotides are TGTGCCAGCATCCAGCCCCAGCATTTT. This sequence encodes CASIQPQHF.